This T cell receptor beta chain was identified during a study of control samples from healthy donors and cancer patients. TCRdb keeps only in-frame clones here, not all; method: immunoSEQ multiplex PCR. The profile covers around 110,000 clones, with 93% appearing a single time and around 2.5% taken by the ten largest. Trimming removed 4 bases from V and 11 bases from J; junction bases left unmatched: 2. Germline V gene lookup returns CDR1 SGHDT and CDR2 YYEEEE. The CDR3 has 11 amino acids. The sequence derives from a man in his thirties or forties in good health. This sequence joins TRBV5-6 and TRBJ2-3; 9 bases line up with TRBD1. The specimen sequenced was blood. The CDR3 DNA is TGTGCCAGCAGCCGGACAGGGGAGCAGTATTTT. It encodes CASSRTGEQYF.